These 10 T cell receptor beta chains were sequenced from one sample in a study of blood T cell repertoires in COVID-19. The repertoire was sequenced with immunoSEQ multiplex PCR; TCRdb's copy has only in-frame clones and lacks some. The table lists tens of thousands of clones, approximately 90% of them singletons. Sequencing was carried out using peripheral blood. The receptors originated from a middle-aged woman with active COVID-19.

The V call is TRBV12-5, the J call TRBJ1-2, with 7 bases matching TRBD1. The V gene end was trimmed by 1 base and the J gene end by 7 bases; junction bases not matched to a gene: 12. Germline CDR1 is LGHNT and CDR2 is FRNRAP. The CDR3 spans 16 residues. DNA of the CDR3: TGTGCTAGTGGTTTGGGGCTCGGGAGACAGGGATTTGGCTACACCTTC. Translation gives CASGLGLGRQGFGYTF.

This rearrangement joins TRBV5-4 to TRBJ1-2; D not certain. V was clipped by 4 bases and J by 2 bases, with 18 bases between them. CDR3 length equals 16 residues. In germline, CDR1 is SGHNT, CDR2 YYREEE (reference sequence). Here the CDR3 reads CASSPQNSRGNYGYTF. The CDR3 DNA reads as TGTGCCAGCAGCCCCCAAAACAGCCGAGGGAACTATGGCTACACCTTC.

CDR3 sequence: CASSPTTGGNEKLFF. The CDR3 nucleotides are TGTGCCAGCTCACCAACGACAGGGGGGAATGAAAAACTGTTTTTT. V is TRBV18 and J is TRBJ1-4, with 9 bases that match TRBD1. Per the germline V gene, CDR1 is KGHSH and CDR2 is LQKENI. The CDR3 covers 15 residues. V gave up 2 bases and J gave up 5 bases; unmatched junction bases: 3.

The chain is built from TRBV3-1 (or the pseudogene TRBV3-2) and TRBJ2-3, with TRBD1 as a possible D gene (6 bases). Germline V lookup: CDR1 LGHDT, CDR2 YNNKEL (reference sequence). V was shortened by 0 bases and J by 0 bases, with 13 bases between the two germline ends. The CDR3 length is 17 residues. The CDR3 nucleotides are TGTGCCAGCAGCCAAGATGGGGACACGACTAGCACAGATACGCAGTATTTT. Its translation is CASSQDGDTTSTDTQYF.

The CDR3 DNA is TGTGCCAGCTCCGGACGGGAGGGCACAGATACGCAGTATTTT. Amino acid sequence: CASSGREGTDTQYF. The V call is TRBV9, the J call TRBJ2-3; 7 bases line up with TRBD2. Trimming removed 7 bases from V and 1 base from J; junction bases left unmatched: 6. The CDR3 loop spans 14 amino acids. Germline-derived CDR1 and CDR2 are SGDLS and YYNGEE.

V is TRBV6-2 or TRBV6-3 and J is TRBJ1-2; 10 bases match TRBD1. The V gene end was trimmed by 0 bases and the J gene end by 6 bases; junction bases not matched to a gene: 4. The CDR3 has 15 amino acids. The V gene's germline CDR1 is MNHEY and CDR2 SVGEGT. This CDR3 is CASSYSYGTGDGYTF. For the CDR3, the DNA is TGTGCCAGCAGTTACTCCTATGGGACAGGGGATGGCTACACCTTC.

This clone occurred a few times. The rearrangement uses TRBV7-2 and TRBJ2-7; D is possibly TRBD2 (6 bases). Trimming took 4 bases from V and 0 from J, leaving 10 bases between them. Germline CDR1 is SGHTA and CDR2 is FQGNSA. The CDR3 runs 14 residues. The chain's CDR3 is CASSYRLGSYEQYF. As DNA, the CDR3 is TGTGCCAGCAGCTATCGACTAGGCTCCTACGAGCAGTACTTC. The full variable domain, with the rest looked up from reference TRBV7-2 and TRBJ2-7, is GAGVSQSPSNKVTEKGKDVELRCDPISGHTALYWYRQSLGQGLEFLIYFQGNSAPDKSGLPSDRFSAERTGGSVSTLTIQRTQQEDSAVYLCASSYRLGSYEQYFGPGTRLTVT.

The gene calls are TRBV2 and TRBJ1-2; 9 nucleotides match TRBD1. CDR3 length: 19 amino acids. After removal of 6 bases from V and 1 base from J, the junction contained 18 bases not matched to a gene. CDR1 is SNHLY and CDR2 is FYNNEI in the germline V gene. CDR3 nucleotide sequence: TGTGCCAGCAGGGAATCGACAGGGGGTACCTCCCGCCTTAACTATGGCTACACCTTC. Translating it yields CASRESTGGTSRLNYGYTF.

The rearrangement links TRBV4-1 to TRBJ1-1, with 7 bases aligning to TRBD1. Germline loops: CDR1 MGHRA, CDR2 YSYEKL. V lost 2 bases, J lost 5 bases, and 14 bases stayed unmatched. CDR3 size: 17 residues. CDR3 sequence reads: CASSQLQGSGQGTEAFF. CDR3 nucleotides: TGCGCCAGCAGCCAACTACAGGGGTCGGGGCAAGGGACTGAAGCTTTCTTT.

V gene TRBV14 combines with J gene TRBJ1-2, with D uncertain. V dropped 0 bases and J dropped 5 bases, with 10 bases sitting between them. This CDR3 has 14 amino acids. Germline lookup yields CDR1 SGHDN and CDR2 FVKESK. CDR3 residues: CASSQEFGKYGYTF. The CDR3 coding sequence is TGTGCCAGCAGCCAAGAATTCGGGAAATATGGCTACACCTTC.